These 21 T cell receptor beta chains share one sample of origin, sequenced in a study of CD8 T cells in ankylosing spondylitis. TCRdb fed the 5' RACE reads into MiXCR, producing one record per CDR3 protein. The table lists hundreds of thousands of distinct CDR3 sequences, approximately 20% of them singletons. Sample: blood, either unsorted or a sorted T cell fraction (not recorded which). Every receptor here comes from a male donor with ankylosing spondylitis or in good health (not recorded which).

This clonotype has only a few counts. The rearrangement joins TRBV7-1 to TRBJ2-3; 8 nucleotides match TRBD1. TRBV7-1 is an ORF; its function is uncertain. The V gene end was trimmed by 3 bases and the J gene end by 2 bases; junction bases not matched to a gene: 4. There are 15 residues in the CDR3. CDR3: CASSSGQGPTDTQYF. The CDR3, as DNA: TGTGCCAGCAGCTCCGGACAGGGCCCCACAGATACGCAGTATTTT.

V usage is TRBV5-1 and J usage is TRBJ2-3, with D maybe TRBD2 (6 bases). The V gene's germline CDR1 is SGHRS and CDR2 YFSETQ. This CDR3 region has 17 residues. Trimming shortened V by 0 bases and J by 1 base, and 15 bases separated the two germline ends. CDR3 nucleotides: TGCGCCAGCAGCTTGGGGGGACTCAGTCCTCGCACAGATACGCAGTATTTT. This gives the protein CASSLGGLSPRTDTQYF.

V and J are TRBV5-1 and TRBJ2-1; 10 bases are shared with TRBD1. CDR1 and CDR2 from the germline V gene are SGHRS and YFSETQ. Trimming cost V 4 bases and J 8 bases; bases outside gene matches: 12. The CDR3 consists of 16 residues. The CDR3 bases are TGCGCCAGCAGCAAACAACCGGGACAGGGGTTCGATGAGCAGTTCTTC. Its protein is CASSKQPGQGFDEQFF.

The chain recombines TRBV5-1 with TRBJ2-2, with D possibly TRBD2 on 5 matching bases. V shed 3 bases and J shed 4 bases, with 16 bases lying between them. The CDR3 covers 16 residues. Germline CDR1 reads SGHRS; CDR2 reads YFSETQ. The CDR3 DNA follows: TGCGCCAGCAGCTCAGGAGGCAGCGCGGCCACCGGGGAGCTGTTTTTT. Its protein is CASSSGGSAATGELFF.

The rearrangement links TRBV27 to TRBJ1-1; D not certain. CDR3 size: 15 residues. The V gene's germline CDR1 is MNHEY and CDR2 SMNVEV (reference sequence). V shed 1 base and J shed 0 bases, with 9 bases lying between them. This CDR3 reads CASSLFWDLNTEAFF. CDR3 coding DNA: TGTGCCAGCAGTTTATTTTGGGATCTGAACACTGAAGCTTTCTTT.

There are a few counts of this clonotype. The CDR3 region is CASSLRRFTDTQYF. As DNA, the CDR3 is TGTGCCAGCAGCTTACGCCGGTTCACAGATACGCAGTATTTT. J is TRBJ2-3 and V is TRBV13; D not resolved. V dropped 2 bases and J dropped 2 bases, with 8 bases sitting between them. CDR1 and CDR2 (germline): PRHDT, FYEKMQ (reference sequence). The CDR3 loop spans 14 amino acids. Together with reference TRBV13 and TRBJ2-3, the CDR3 gives the full variable domain: AAGVIQSPRHLIKEKRETATLKCYPIPRHDTVYWYQQGPGQDPQFLISFYEKMQSDKGSIPDRFSAQQFSDYHSELNMSSLELGDSALYFCASSLRRFTDTQYFGPGTRLTVL.

This clonotype was seen at least ten times. V usage is TRBV7-9 and J usage is TRBJ1-2, with D hard to call. CDR3 length: 12 residues. Germline CDR1 is SEHNR and CDR2 is FQNEAQ (reference sequence). With 3 bases removed from V and 7 bases from J, the gap between germline ends came to 9 bases. This chain's CDR3 is CASSFLATGYTF. In DNA, the CDR3 is TGTGCCAGCAGCTTCCTAGCGACTGGCTACACCTTC.

The chain has TRBV28 and TRBJ2-1; D gene ambiguous. The length of the CDR3 is 11 residues. Trimming shortened V by 6 bases and J by 7 bases, and 7 bases separated the two germline ends. The V gene's germline CDR1 is MDHEN and CDR2 SYDVKM. The CDR3 nucleotides are TGTGCCAGCAGCCGTAGTAATGAGCAGTTCTTC. It yields the protein CASSRSNEQFF.

This clonotype was found a few times. This chain connects TRBV30 to TRBJ2-1, with D possibly TRBD2 on 6 matching bases. The length of the CDR3 is 15 residues. Trimming took 0 bases from V and 6 from J, leaving 15 bases between them. The V gene's germline CDR1 is GTSNPN and CDR2 SVGIG (reference sequence). The CDR3 sequence: CAWSVRGMVGNEQFF. The CDR3, as DNA: TGTGCCTGGAGTGTGCGGGGAATGGTGGGCAATGAGCAGTTCTTC. The full variable domain, in which reference TRBV30 and TRBJ2-1 provide the parts outside the CDR3, is SQTIHQWPATLVQPVGSPLSLECTVEGTSNPNLYWYRQAAGRGLQLLFYSVGIGQISSEVPQNLSASRPQDRQFILSSKKLLLSDSGFYLCAWSVRGMVGNEQFFGPGTRLTVL.

The rearrangement links TRBV5-1 to TRBJ2-2; D is uncertain. Between the trimmed V and J ends, which lost 2 bases and 0 bases, there was a span of 11 bases. The germline gives CDR1 SGHRS, CDR2 YFSETQ. The CDR3 length is 16 residues. CDR3 in DNA: TGCGCCAGCAGCTTTGGAGCAGGAACGAACACCGGGGAGCTGTTTTTT. It encodes CASSFGAGTNTGELFF.

In this sample, this clonotype turned up many times. The chain joins TRBV5-1 to TRBJ2-2; no reliable D call. CDR1 and CDR2 (germline): SGHRS, YFSETQ. V was shortened by 8 bases and J by 1 base, with 6 bases between the two germline ends. The CDR3 is 12 residues long. The DNA of the CDR3 is TGCGCCAGTAGGGTGAACACCGGGGAGCTGTTTTTT. It specifies CASRVNTGELFF.

The chain employs TRBV15 and TRBJ2-2, with 8 bases fitting TRBD1. V lost 0 bases and J lost 5; bases outside the gene matches: 2. The CDR3 sequence is 15 residues long. The germline gives CDR1 LNHNV, CDR2 YYDKDF (reference sequence). CDR3 sequence: CATSRETGGTGELFF. The CDR3 coding sequence is TGTGCCACCAGCAGAGAAACAGGGGGGACCGGGGAGCTGTTTTTT.

V and J are TRBV7-9 and TRBJ1-5; D might be TRBD1 (5 bases). The length of the CDR3 is 14 residues. Trimming cost V 0 bases and J 4 bases, with 7 bases left between them. Per germline, CDR1 SEHNR and CDR2 FQNEAQ (reference sequence). The CDR3 loop is CASSLAGVNQPQHF. DNA of the CDR3: TGTGCCAGCAGCTTAGCGGGGGTAAATCAGCCCCAGCATTTT.

This clonotype was found a few times. This chain connects TRBV9 to TRBJ2-5; D not resolved. V was trimmed by 2 bases and J by 1 base, leaving 21 bases between them. In germline, CDR1 is SGDLS, CDR2 YYNGEE. This CDR3 has 18 amino acids. In nucleotides, the CDR3 is TGTGCCAGCAGCGTCGCAGCAATTAGTGGCCTAGGCCAAGAGACCCAGTACTTC. The encoded protein is CASSVAAISGLGQETQYF.

The chain is built from TRBV20-1 and TRBJ2-1; D gene ambiguous. V was cut by 2 bases and J by 7 bases, with 3 bases left in between. CDR3 length: 10 residues. Germline CDR1 reads DFQATT; CDR2 reads SNEGSKA (reference sequence). For the CDR3, the DNA is TGCAGTGCTAGAAGGAATGAGCAGTTCTTC. Amino acids: CSARRNEQFF.

This clonotype has just a few counts. The chain joins TRBV11-2 to TRBJ1-1, with D perhaps matching TRBD1 (5 bases). V was clipped by 7 bases and J by 3 bases, with 18 bases between them. The CDR3 extends over 15 amino acids. Germline loops: CDR1 SGHAT, CDR2 FQNNGV. CDR3 nucleotide sequence: TGTGCCAGCACCACGACAGACCTAGGGCACACTGAAGCTTTCTTT. As protein: CASTTTDLGHTEAFF.

The V and J genes are TRBV5-1 and TRBJ2-1, with TRBD2 matching over 12 bases. Germline V gives CDR1 SGHRS, CDR2 YFSETQ. The ends lost 3 bases at V and 0 bases at J; junction bases unmatched: 10. The CDR3 runs to 19 residues. The CDR3 spells CASSSSGTSGPSSYNEQFF. For the CDR3, the DNA is TGCGCCAGCAGCTCCTCCGGGACTAGCGGGCCGAGCTCCTACAATGAGCAGTTCTTC.

This clonotype has just a few counts. The chain joins TRBV10-3 to TRBJ2-1, with TRBD2 as a possible D gene (5 bases). Germline V gene data show CDR1 as ENHRY and CDR2 as SYGVKD. The germline V and J ends were trimmed by 10 bases and 10 bases, with 20 bases remaining between them. This CDR3 contains 13 residues. The CDR3 DNA is TGTGCCACCCATGGGGTAGCGATGGGGGAGCAGTTCTTC. Translating gives CATHGVAMGEQFF.

J is TRBJ1-2 and V is TRBV5-1; no clear D. V was shortened by 1 base and J by 0 bases, with 10 bases between the two germline ends. From germline, CDR1 is SGHRS and CDR2 YFSETQ. The CDR3 spans 15 residues. In DNA form, the CDR3 reads TGCGCCAGCAGCTTGATGCTCCGTTCTAACTATGGCTACACCTTC. Its translation: CASSLMLRSNYGYTF.

This clonotype was found a few times. One end of the junction is discordant with germline, which a read error may explain. The chain combines TRBV5-1 with TRBJ2-3; TRBD2 aligns across 12 bases. The germline V gene encodes CDR1 SGHRS and CDR2 YFSETQ. This CDR3 spans 16 amino acids. CDR3 nucleotides: TGCGCCAGCAGCTTGGCACTAGCGGGGGGTACAGAAACGCAGTATTTT. This sequence encodes CASSLALAGGTETQYF.

The chain couples TRBV28 to TRBJ2-7, with D tentatively TRBD1 or TRBD2 (5 bases each). Between the trimmed V and J ends, which lost 7 bases and 3 bases, there was a span of 16 bases. This CDR3 comprises 14 residues. Germline-derived CDR1 and CDR2 are MDHEN and SYDVKM. The chain's CDR3 is CASTHTRGYYEQYV. CDR3 coding DNA: TGTGCCAGCACCCATACGAGGGGTTACTACGAGCAGTACGTC.